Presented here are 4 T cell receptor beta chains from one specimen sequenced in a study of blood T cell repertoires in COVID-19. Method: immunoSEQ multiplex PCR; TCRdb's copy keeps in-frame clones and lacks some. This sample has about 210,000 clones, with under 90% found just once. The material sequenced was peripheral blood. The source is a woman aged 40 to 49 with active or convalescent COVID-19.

The CDR3 bases are TGTGCCAGCTCCAATAGCCGGTGGACTGAAGCTTTCTTT. This codes for CASSNSRWTEAFF. This chain joins TRBV6-5 and TRBJ1-1; D not certain. CDR1 is MNHEY and CDR2 is SVGAGI in the germline V gene. V lost 8 bases to trimming and J lost 5 bases, with 15 bases between them. This CDR3 is built from 13 residues.

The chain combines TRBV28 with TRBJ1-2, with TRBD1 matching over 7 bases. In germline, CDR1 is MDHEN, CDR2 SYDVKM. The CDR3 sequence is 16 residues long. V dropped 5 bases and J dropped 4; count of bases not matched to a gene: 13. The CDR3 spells CASSPRWDRPSYGYTF. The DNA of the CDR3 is TGTGCCAGCAGTCCCCGTTGGGACAGACCCAGCTATGGCTACACCTTC.

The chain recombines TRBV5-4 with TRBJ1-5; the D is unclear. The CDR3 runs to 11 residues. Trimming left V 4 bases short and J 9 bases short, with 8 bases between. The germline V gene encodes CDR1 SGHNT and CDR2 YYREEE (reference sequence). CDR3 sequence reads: CASSEPSPQHF. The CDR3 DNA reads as TGTGCCAGCAGCGAGCCATCGCCCCAGCATTTT.

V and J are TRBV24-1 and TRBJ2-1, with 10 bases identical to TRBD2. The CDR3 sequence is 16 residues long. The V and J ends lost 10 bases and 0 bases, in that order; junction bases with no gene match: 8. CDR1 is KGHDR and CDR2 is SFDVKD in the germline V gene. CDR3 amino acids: CATPHLAGDSYNEQFF. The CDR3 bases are TGTGCCACACCTCATCTAGCGGGGGACTCCTACAATGAGCAGTTCTTC.